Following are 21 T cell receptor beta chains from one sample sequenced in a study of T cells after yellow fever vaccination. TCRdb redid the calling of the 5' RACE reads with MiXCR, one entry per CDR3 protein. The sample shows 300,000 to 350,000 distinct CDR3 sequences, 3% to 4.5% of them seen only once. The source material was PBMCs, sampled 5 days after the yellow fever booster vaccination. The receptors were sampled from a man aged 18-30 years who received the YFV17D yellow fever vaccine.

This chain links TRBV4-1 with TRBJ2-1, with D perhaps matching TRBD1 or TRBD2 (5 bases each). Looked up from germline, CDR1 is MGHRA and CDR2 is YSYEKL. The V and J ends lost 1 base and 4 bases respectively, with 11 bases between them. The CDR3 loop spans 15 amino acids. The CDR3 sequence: CASSQVTGGYNEQFF. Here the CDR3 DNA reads TGCGCCAGCAGCCAAGTTACAGGAGGATACAATGAGCAGTTCTTC.

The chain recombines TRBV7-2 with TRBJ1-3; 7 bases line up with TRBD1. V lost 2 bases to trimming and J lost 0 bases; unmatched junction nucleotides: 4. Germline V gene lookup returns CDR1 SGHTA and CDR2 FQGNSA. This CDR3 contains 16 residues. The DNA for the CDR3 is TGTGCCAGCAGCTTACGGACAGGACGCTCTGGAAACACCATATATTTT. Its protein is CASSLRTGRSGNTIYF.

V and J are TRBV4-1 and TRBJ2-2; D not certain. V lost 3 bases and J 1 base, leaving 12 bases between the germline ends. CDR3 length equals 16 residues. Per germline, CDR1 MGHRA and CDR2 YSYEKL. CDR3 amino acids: CASSHNPNVNTGELFF. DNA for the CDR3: TGCGCCAGCAGCCATAATCCCAATGTGAACACCGGGGAGCTGTTTTTT.

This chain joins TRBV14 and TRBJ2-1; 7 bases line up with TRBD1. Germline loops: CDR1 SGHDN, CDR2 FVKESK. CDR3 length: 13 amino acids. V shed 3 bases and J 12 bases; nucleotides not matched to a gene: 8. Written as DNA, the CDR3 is TGTGCCAGCAGCCATACAGGGGTTTGGCGGCAGTTCTTC. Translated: CASSHTGVWRQFF.

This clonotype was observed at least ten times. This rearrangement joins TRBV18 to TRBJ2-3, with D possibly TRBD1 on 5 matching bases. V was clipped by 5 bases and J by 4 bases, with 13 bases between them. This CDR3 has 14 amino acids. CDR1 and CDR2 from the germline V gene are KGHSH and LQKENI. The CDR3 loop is CASSTPGIPDTQYF. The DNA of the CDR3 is TGTGCCAGCTCAACCCCAGGGATCCCAGATACGCAGTATTTT.

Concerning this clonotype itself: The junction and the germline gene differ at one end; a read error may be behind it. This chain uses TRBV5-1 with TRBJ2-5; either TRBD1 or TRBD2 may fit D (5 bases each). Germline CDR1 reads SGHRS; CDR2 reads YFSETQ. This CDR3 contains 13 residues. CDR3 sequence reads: CASMWGSQGTQYF. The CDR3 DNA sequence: TGCGCCAGCATGTGGGGGTCCCAAGGGACCCAGTACTTC.

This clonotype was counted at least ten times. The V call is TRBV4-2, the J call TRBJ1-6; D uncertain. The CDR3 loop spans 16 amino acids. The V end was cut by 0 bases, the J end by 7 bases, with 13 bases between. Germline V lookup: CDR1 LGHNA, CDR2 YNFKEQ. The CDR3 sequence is CASSQEMPGSNSPLHF. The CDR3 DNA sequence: TGTGCCAGCAGCCAAGAGATGCCGGGTTCCAATTCACCCCTCCACTTT.

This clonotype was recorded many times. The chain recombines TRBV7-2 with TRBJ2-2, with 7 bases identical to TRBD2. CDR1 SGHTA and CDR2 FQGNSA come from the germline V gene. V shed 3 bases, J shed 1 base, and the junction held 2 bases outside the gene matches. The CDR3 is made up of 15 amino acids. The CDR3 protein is CASSFKRGNTGELFF. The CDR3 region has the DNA TGTGCCAGCAGCTTCAAGCGGGGGAACACCGGGGAGCTGTTTTTT.

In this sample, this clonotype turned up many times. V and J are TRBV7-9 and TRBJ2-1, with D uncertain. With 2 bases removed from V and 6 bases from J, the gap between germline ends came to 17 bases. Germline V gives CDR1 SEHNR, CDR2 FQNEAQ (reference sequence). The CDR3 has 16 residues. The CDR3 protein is CASSLSVFLLGNEQFF. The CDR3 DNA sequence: TGTGCCAGCAGCTTATCGGTCTTCTTATTGGGCAATGAGCAGTTCTTC. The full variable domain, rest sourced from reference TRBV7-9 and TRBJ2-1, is DTGVSQNPRHKITKRGQNVTFRCDPISEHNRLYWYRQTLGQGPEFLTYFQNEAQLEKSRLLSDRFSAERPKGSFSTLEIQRTEQGDSAMYLCASSLSVFLLGNEQFFGPGTRLTVL.

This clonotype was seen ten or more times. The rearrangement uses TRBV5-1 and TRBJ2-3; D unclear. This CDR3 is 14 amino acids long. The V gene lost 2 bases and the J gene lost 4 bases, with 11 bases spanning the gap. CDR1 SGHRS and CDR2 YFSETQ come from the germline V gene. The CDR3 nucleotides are TGCGCCAGCAGCTTCGAGAGGCCTGCAGATACGCAGTATTTT. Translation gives CASSFERPADTQYF.

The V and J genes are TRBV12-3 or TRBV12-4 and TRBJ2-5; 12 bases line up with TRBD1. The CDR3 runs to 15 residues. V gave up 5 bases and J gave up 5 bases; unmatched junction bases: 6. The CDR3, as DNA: TGTGCCAGCAGTCCCGGGACAGGGGGCCGCGAGACCCAGTACTTC. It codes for CASSPGTGGRETQYF.

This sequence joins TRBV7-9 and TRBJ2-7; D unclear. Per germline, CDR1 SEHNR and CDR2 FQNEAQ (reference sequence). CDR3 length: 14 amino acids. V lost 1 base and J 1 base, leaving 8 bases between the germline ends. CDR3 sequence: CASSLGAPSYEQYF. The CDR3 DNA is TGTGCCAGCAGCTTAGGGGCACCATCCTACGAGCAGTACTTC.

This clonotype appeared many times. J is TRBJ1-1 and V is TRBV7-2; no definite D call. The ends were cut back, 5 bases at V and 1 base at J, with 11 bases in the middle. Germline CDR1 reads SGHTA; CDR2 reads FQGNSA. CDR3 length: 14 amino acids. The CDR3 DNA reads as TGTGCCAGCAGCCAAATGTTGGGGAACACTGAAGCTTTCTTT. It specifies CASSQMLGNTEAFF.

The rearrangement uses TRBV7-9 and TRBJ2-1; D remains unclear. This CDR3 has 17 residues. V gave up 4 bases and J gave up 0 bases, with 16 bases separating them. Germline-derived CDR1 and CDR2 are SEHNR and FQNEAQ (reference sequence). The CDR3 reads CASSSQTFWGSYNEQFF. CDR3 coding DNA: TGTGCCAGCAGCTCGCAAACATTTTGGGGCTCCTACAATGAGCAGTTCTTC.

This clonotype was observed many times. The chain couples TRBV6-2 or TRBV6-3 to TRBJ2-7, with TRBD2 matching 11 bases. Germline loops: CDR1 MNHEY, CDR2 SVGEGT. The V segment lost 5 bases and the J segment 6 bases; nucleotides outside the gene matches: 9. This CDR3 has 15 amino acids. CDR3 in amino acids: CASSRPGLAAGEQYF. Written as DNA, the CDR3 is TGTGCCAGCAGTCGACCGGGACTAGCGGCAGGCGAGCAGTACTTC.

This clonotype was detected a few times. CDR3 amino acids: CSVANEQYF. In DNA form, the CDR3 reads TGCAGCGTCGCAAACGAGCAGTACTTC. The chain links TRBV29-1 to TRBJ2-7; D call uncertain. Trimming removed 6 bases from V and 5 bases from J, with 5 bases in between. CDR1 SQVTM and CDR2 ANQGSEA come from the germline V gene. The CDR3 totals 9 residues.

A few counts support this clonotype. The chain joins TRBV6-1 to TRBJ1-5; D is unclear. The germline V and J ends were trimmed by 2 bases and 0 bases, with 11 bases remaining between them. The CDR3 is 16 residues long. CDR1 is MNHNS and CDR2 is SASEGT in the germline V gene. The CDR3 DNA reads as TGTGCCAGCAGTGAAATCGGAATCCTTAGCAATCAGCCCCAGCATTTT. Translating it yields CASSEIGILSNQPQHF.

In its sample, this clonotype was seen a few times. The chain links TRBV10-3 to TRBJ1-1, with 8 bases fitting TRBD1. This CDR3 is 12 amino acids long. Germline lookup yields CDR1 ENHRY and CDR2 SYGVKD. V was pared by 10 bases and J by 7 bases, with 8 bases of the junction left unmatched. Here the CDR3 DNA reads TGTGCCACGCACAGGGGGAATAATGAAGCTTTCTTT. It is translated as CATHRGNNEAFF.

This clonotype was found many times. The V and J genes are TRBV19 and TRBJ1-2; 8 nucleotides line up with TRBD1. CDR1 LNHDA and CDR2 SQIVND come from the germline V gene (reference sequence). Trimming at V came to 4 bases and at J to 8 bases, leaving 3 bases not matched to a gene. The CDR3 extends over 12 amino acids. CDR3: CASSTDRGGYTF. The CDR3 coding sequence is TGTGCCAGTAGTACAGACAGGGGCGGCTACACCTTC.

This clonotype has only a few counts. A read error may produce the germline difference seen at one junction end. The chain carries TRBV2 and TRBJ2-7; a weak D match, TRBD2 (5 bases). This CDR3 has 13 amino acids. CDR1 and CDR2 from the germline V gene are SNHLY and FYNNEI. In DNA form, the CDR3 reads TGTGCCAGCAGTGAAGCGCTTCTGGCCTTACGGGGTTTC. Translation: CASSEALLALRGF.

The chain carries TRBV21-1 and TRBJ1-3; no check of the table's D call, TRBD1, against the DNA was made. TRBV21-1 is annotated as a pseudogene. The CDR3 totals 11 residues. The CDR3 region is CATPRRNTIYF. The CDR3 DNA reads TGTGCCACCCCCAGGAGAAACACCATATATTTT.